These 21 T cell receptor beta chains came from one sample sequenced in a study of shared T cell receptors in the human thymus. Sequenced by immunoSEQ multiplex PCR; TCRdb stores in-frame clones only, minus some. The repertoire holds hundreds of thousands of clones, with approximately 90% as singletons. This sample was shared with a second study, whose subject was human thymus T cells.

Sequenced material: thymocytes. These receptors came from a boy younger than two with a congenital heart defect.

As DNA, the CDR3 is TGTGCCAGCAGCCTGGGACTAGCAAAAATCTACGAGCAGTACTTC. It specifies CASSLGLAKIYEQYF. The rearrangement joins TRBV7-2 to TRBJ2-5; 9 bases match TRBD2. The J call may not be correct, given that the DNA end is closer to TRBJ2-7. The germline CDR1 and CDR2 sequences are SGHTA and FQGNSA. This CDR3 is built from 15 residues.

The V and J genes are TRBV4-3 and TRBJ2-7, with TRBD2 identical over 11 bases. Germline values: CDR1 LGHNA, CDR2 YSLEER. This CDR3 spans 16 amino acids. V lost 0 bases to trimming and J lost 6 bases; unmatched junction nucleotides: 7. Here the CDR3 reads CASSQDLTSGITEQYF. The CDR3 nucleotides are TGCGCCAGCAGCCAAGATCTGACTAGCGGGATTACCGAGCAGTACTTC.

The rearrangement links TRBV11-2 to TRBJ2-5, with TRBD2 matching 14 bases. J lost 4 bases, V lost 0 bases, and 7 bases had no gene match. The CDR3 runs 18 residues. The germline V gene has CDR1 SGHAT and CDR2 FQNNGV. This CDR3 reads CASSLDSPGLAGGETQYF. As DNA, the CDR3 is TGTGCCAGCAGCTTAGATTCCCCTGGACTAGCGGGAGGAGAGACCCAGTACTTC.

The V gene is TRBV15, the J gene TRBJ1-2, with D maybe TRBD1 (6 bases). The CDR3 loop spans 13 amino acids. Trimming removed 2 bases from V and 7 bases from J, with 11 bases in between. Germline V CDR1 and CDR2: LNHNV, YYDKDF (reference sequence). The CDR3 spells CATSRKIRGGYTF. The CDR3 nucleotides read TGTGCCACCAGCAGAAAAATCAGGGGTGGCTACACCTTC.

The rearrangement links TRBV7-2 to TRBJ1-2; D is uncertain. V was cut by 5 bases and J by 5 bases, with 9 bases left in between. CDR1 is SGHTA and CDR2 is FQGNSA in the germline V gene. This CDR3 spans 12 amino acids. CDR3 DNA: TGTGCCAGCAGCCCTGAGTGGTATGGCTACACCTTC. The encoded protein is CASSPEWYGYTF.

V is TRBV9 and J is TRBJ2-5; possibly TRBD1 for D (6 bases). This CDR3 is built from 16 residues. The germline V and J ends were trimmed by 4 bases and 1 base, with 17 bases remaining between them. CDR1 is SGDLS, CDR2 YYNGEE, per germline. The CDR3 region is CASSPTLGQRQETQYF. Written as DNA, the CDR3 is TGTGCCAGCAGCCCCACACTTGGACAGCGCCAAGAGACCCAGTACTTC. Combining the CDR3 with reference TRBV9 and TRBJ2-5 gives the whole variable domain DSGVTQTPKHLITATGQRVTLRCSPRSGDLSVYWYQQSLDQGLQFLIQYYNGEERAKGNILERFSAQQFPDLHSELNLSSLELGDSALYFCASSPTLGQRQETQYFGPGTRLLVL.

V gene TRBV7-2 combines with J gene TRBJ1-4, with TRBD1 as a possible D gene (6 bases). This CDR3 contains 17 residues. The ends were cut back, 3 bases at V and 0 bases at J, with 14 bases in the middle. Germline V lookup: CDR1 SGHTA, CDR2 FQGNSA. CDR3 in amino acids: CASSFGRGSATNEKLFF. CDR3 nucleotides: TGTGCCAGCAGCTTCGGCAGGGGATCTGCAACTAATGAAAAACTGTTTTTT.

The rearrangement links TRBV7-4 to TRBJ2-1, with 11 bases that match TRBD2. Germline V CDR1 and CDR2: SGHVT, SQSDAQ. V shed 3 bases and J 8 bases; nucleotides not matched to a gene: 21. The CDR3 is made up of 20 amino acids. The CDR3 DNA reads as TGTGCCAGCAGCTTGGTCTTGCCTAGCGGGAGGCTGGATGCTGCGGATGAGCAGTTCTTC. Protein product: CASSLVLPSGRLDAADEQFF.

This clone was detected once. The V call is TRBV7-8, the J call TRBJ1-1; D possibly corresponds to TRBD1 (6 bases). Germline assignment: CDR1 SGHVS and CDR2 FQNEAQ. The V end lost 5 bases, the J end lost 5 bases, and 18 bases lay between the germline ends. The CDR3 has 15 residues. The DNA for the CDR3 is TGTGCCAGCAGCGACGGACAGACGGTGGGGACTGAAGCTTTCTTT. It is translated as CASSDGQTVGTEAFF.

This clone showed up just a few times. V usage is TRBV5-8 and J usage is TRBJ2-7; tentatively, D is TRBD1 (8 bases). V was trimmed by 3 bases and J by 6 bases, leaving 16 bases between them. This CDR3 is built from 14 residues. The germline V gene has CDR1 SGHTS and CDR2 YDEGEE. CDR3 amino acids: CASSSMTGEGEQYF. The CDR3, as DNA: TGTGCCAGCAGCTCGATGACAGGGGAGGGCGAGCAGTACTTC.

This sequence joins TRBV14 and TRBJ2-7; 9 nucleotides match TRBD1. This CDR3 comprises 16 residues. V dropped 1 base and J dropped 3; count of bases not matched to a gene: 7. The germline V gene has CDR1 SGHDN and CDR2 FVKESK. In nucleotides, the CDR3 is TGTGCCAGCAGCCAAGGGGGGGGGACAGGGAACTACGAGCAGTACTTC. This translates into CASSQGGGTGNYEQYF.

This chain uses TRBV29-1 with TRBJ2-5; D is ambiguous. The CDR3 runs 12 residues. Germline V CDR1 and CDR2: SQVTM, ANQGSEA. The ends were cut back, 5 bases at V and 4 bases at J, with 11 bases in the middle. CDR3 protein: CSVTRVLETQYF. The CDR3 DNA sequence: TGCAGCGTTACTCGGGTTCTAGAGACCCAGTACTTC.

The chain combines TRBV15 with TRBJ2-5; possible D gene TRBD1, 6 bases. V lost 3 bases and J lost 5, with 16 bases in between. CDR1 is LNHNV, CDR2 YYDKDF, per germline (reference sequence). This CDR3 spans 15 amino acids. The CDR3 nucleotides are TGTGCCACCAGCAGGGGGGACAACGGGTTGGAGACCCAGTACTTC. Translating it yields CATSRGDNGLETQYF.

This chain joins TRBV5-1 and TRBJ1-5, with D hard to call. The V end lost 0 bases, the J end lost 3 bases, and 7 bases lay between the germline ends. Germline loops: CDR1 SGHRS, CDR2 YFSETQ. This CDR3 region has 14 residues. The CDR3 protein is CASSLDNVNQPQHF. DNA for the CDR3: TGCGCCAGCAGCTTGGACAATGTCAATCAGCCCCAGCATTTT. The full variable domain, in which reference TRBV5-1 and TRBJ1-5 provide the parts outside the CDR3, is KAGVTQTPRYLIKTRGQQVTLSCSPISGHRSVSWYQQTPGQGLQFLFEYFSETQRNKGNFPGRFSGRQFSNSRSEMNVSTLELGDSALYLCASSLDNVNQPQHFGDGTRLSIL.

The rearrangement joins TRBV19 to TRBJ1-1; no reliable D call. This CDR3 is built from 12 residues. Trimming stripped 4 bases from V and 1 base from J, with 4 bases between. Germline assignment: CDR1 LNHDA and CDR2 SQIVND (reference sequence). This CDR3 is CASSKRNTEAFF. CDR3 coding DNA: TGTGCCAGTAGTAAGAGGAACACTGAAGCTTTCTTT.

The chain is built from TRBV15 and TRBJ2-1, with D maybe TRBD2 (6 bases). The CDR3 contains 15 residues. V shed 1 base and J shed 5 bases, with 12 bases lying between them. Germline CDR1 reads LNHNV; CDR2 reads YYDKDF (reference sequence). For the CDR3, the DNA is TGTGCCACCAGCAGAGGGCCACTAGCTCACAATGAGCAGTTCTTC. Translation gives CATSRGPLAHNEQFF.

The chain recombines TRBV28 with TRBJ2-1; 8 nucleotides match TRBD2. J lost 6 bases, V lost 2 bases, and 6 bases had no gene match. The CDR3 is 15 residues long. The germline CDR1 and CDR2 sequences are MDHEN and SYDVKM. CDR3 sequence reads: CASSLPGLGGNEQFF. DNA for the CDR3: TGTGCCAGCAGTTTACCGGGACTAGGAGGCAATGAGCAGTTCTTC.

This chain links TRBV6-5 with TRBJ1-5, with D tentatively TRBD1 (6 bases). V lost 5 bases and J 2 bases, leaving 13 bases between the germline ends. The CDR3 is 15 amino acids. CDR1 and CDR2 from the germline V gene are MNHEY and SVGAGI. CDR3 loop: CASSLDSDGNQPQHF. DNA for the CDR3: TGTGCCAGCAGTCTGGACAGTGATGGCAATCAGCCCCAGCATTTT.

V is TRBV7-6 and J is TRBJ1-5; D is unresolved. Germline V gene sequence: CDR1 SGHVS, CDR2 FNYEAQ. CDR3 length: 15 amino acids. Trimming took 1 base from V and 6 from J, leaving 13 bases between them. CDR3 region: CASSLGRGYGQPQHF. The CDR3 region has the DNA TGTGCCAGCAGCTTAGGCAGAGGCTACGGTCAGCCCCAGCATTTT.

This chain links TRBV28 with TRBJ1-2; D is perhaps TRBD1 (5 bases). The V and J ends lost 4 bases and 4 bases respectively, with 13 bases between them. This CDR3 comprises 14 residues. Germline V lookup: CDR1 MDHEN, CDR2 SYDVKM. CDR3 loop: CASSSARQLYGYTF. The CDR3, as DNA: TGTGCCAGCAGTTCGGCGAGACAGCTCTATGGCTACACCTTC.

The rearrangement uses TRBV5-6 and TRBJ2-1, with 9 bases matching TRBD2. This CDR3 is built from 17 residues. Germline CDR1 and CDR2: SGHDT and YYEEEE. Trimming cost V 3 bases and J 4 bases; bases outside gene matches: 11. CDR3 loop: CASSSPGGRAEYNEQFF. In DNA, the CDR3 is TGTGCCAGCAGCTCGCCAGGCGGGAGGGCCGAGTACAATGAGCAGTTCTTC.